These 6 T cell receptor beta chains came from one sample sequenced in a study of T cell responses to AZD1222 COVID-19 vaccine. Sequencing was performed with immunoSEQ multiplex PCR; in TCRdb, only in-frame clones are kept and a portion is missing. There are 150,000 to 200,000 clones in the sample; approximately 89% occur only once, and over 1.5% lies in the top ten. The material was peripheral blood, obtained 28 days after the second AZD1222 dose. These receptors originate from an adult who received the AZD1222 COVID-19 vaccine.

J is TRBJ2-7 and V is TRBV6-5; 8 nucleotides align to TRBD2. CDR1 is MNHEY, CDR2 SVGAGI, per germline. This CDR3 has 15 residues. V shed 0 bases, J shed 5 bases, and the junction held 6 bases outside the gene matches. In nucleotides, the CDR3 is TGTGCCAGCAGTTACTCGTACGGGGGGGCCGACGAGCAGTACTTC. Its translation is CASSYSYGGADEQYF.

V is TRBV9 and J is TRBJ2-5; TRBD2 matches at 7 bases. V shed 0 bases and J 4 bases; nucleotides not matched to a gene: 6. Per the germline V gene, CDR1 is SGDLS and CDR2 is YYNGEE. This CDR3 has 15 residues. CDR3 sequence reads: CASSVGGTTAETQYF. Written as DNA, the CDR3 is TGTGCCAGCAGCGTAGGAGGGACTACCGCAGAGACCCAGTACTTC.

The rearrangement joins TRBV10-3 to TRBJ1-6; 7 bases align to TRBD1. CDR1 is ENHRY and CDR2 is SYGVKD in the germline V gene. The J segment lost 5 bases and the V segment lost 4 bases, leaving 11 bases of the junction unmatched. This CDR3 contains 17 residues. The CDR3 here is CAISVSPPGGNNSPLHF. The CDR3 DNA sequence: TGTGCCATCAGTGTTTCCCCCCCAGGGGGAAATAATTCACCCCTCCACTTT.

The chain carries TRBV4-3 and TRBJ2-1, with 9 bases fitting TRBD2. The CDR3 runs 16 residues. The V gene end was trimmed by 4 bases and the J gene end by 5 bases; junction bases not matched to a gene: 9. CDR1 and CDR2 from the germline V gene are LGHNA and YSLEER. CDR3 residues: CASSLYSGSLNNEQFF. The CDR3, as DNA: TGCGCCAGCAGCCTTTATAGCGGGAGCCTTAACAATGAGCAGTTCTTC.

The chain links TRBV7-2 to TRBJ1-1; 7 bases are shared with TRBD1. Germline values: CDR1 SGHTA, CDR2 FQGNSA. The CDR3 totals 13 residues. The V and J ends lost 5 bases and 10 bases, in that order; junction bases with no gene match: 10. CDR3 DNA: TGTGCCAGCAGCCAAGACAGGGTAGTTGGAGCTTTCTTT. Residues: CASSQDRVVGAFF. Together with reference TRBV7-2 and TRBJ1-1, the CDR3 gives the full variable domain: GAGVSQSPSNKVTEKGKDVELRCDPISGHTALYWYRQSLGQGLEFLIYFQGNSAPDKSGLPSDRFSAERTGGSVSTLTIQRTQQEDSAVYLCASSQDRVVGAFFGQGTRLTVV.

The chain combines TRBV5-1 with TRBJ2-7, with 10 positions matching TRBD1. The trim removed 4 bases at V and 3 bases at J, leaving 4 bases unmatched. CDR1 is SGHRS and CDR2 is YFSETQ in the germline V gene. The CDR3 covers 14 residues. The CDR3 reads CASSIRDRGYEQYF. CDR3 nucleotide sequence: TGCGCCAGCAGCATCCGGGACAGGGGCTACGAGCAGTACTTC.